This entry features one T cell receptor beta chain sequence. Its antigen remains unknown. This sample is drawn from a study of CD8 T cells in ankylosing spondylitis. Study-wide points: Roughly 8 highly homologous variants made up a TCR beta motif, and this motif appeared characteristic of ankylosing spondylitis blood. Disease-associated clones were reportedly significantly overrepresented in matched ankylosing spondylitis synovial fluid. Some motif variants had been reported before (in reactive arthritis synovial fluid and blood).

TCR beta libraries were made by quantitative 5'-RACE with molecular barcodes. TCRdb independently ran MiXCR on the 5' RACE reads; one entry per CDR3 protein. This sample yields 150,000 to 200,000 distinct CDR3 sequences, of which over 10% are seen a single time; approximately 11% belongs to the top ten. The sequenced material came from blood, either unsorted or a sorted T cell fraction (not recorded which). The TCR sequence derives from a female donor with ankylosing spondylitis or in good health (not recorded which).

CDR3 residues: CSARFRDRYTEAFF. CDR3 bases: TGCAGTGCTAGGTTCCGGGACAGGTACACTGAAGCTTTCTTT. This rearrangement joins TRBV20-1 to TRBJ1-1, with 8 bases lining up with TRBD1. CDR3 length: 14 amino acids. V shed 3 bases, J shed 3 bases, and the junction held 6 bases outside the gene matches. CDR1 is DFQATT, CDR2 SNEGSKA, per germline (reference sequence).